This is a list of T cell receptor beta chains from one sample in a study of T-cell memory formation after mild COVID-19. MiXCR, applied by TCRdb to the 5' RACE reads, yields one record per CDR3 protein. The sample yields over 500,000 distinct CDR3 sequences, roughly a sixth seen once. Input material: PBMCs or a T cell subset sorted from them (not recorded which). The receptors were gathered from an adult woman who had mild COVID-19 (a few samples of this study predate the infection). Cell type and time point are not known. Each CDR3 is given with its conserved first and last residue. For some rows the clone size is stated as once, few or many, or as a class when expanded; others skip it.

abundance	j_gene	v_gene	CDR3aa
-	TRBJ1-1	TRBV10-3	CAISQGQAMNTEAFF
-	TRBJ2-2	TRBV7-6	CASSFTGLLFNTGELFF
few	TRBJ2-7	TRBV7-2	CASSLWGGSTYEQYF
-	TRBJ1-2	TRBV7-9	CASSLAASGYTF
few	TRBJ2-1	TRBV7-2	CASRLLAGAVEQFF
many	TRBJ2-4	TRBV12-3/TRBV12-4	CASSPRWGQGFHVVQYF
few	TRBJ2-5	TRBV6-5	CATPLRGRVGETQYF
few	TRBJ1-3	TRBV20-1	CSAPFRTGPGNTIYF
-	TRBJ1-2	TRBV6-5	CASSYDFRAHYGYTF
many	TRBJ2-7	TRBV7-9	CASSPEISYEQYF
-	TRBJ2-7	TRBV9	CASSDSGSTSHEQYF
once	TRBJ2-3	TRBV7-9	CASSPGLAFVTDTQYF
many	TRBJ2-3	TRBV7-9	CASSLGLAGVGDTQYF
-	TRBJ2-1	TRBV24-1	CATSDSGGPSYNEQFF
few	TRBJ2-5	TRBV12-3/TRBV12-4	CASSRRPGTSGGRYQETQYF
-	TRBJ1-1	TRBV7-9	CASGRTGANTEAFF
few	TRBJ1-5	TRBV10-3	CATSPGTGRSNQPQHF
-	TRBJ1-6	TRBV27	CAIGAGYNSPLHF
-	TRBJ2-1	TRBV6-2/TRBV6-3	CASSYRAPPANEQFF
few	TRBJ1-1	TRBV4-2	CASSQVVTGGTEAFF
many	TRBJ1-5	TRBV3-1	CASSQVPGRGQPQHF
-	TRBJ1-2	TRBV16	CASSQSGQSYGYTF
-	TRBJ2-1	TRBV7-2	CASSFTGTGRYEQFF
once	TRBJ2-7	TRBV20-1	CSARLQATTKGEYF
few	TRBJ2-1	TRBV20-1	CSAREEGAGEQFF
few	TRBJ1-6	TRBV25-1	CASSALGAGGSPLHF
-	TRBJ2-7	TRBV12-3/TRBV12-4	CASSSGQGVFYEQYF
-	TRBJ2-2	TRBV7-2	CASSLPSGGSNTGELFF
-	TRBJ2-7	TRBV12-3/TRBV12-4	CASRRTSGGYEQYF
few	TRBJ1-1	TRBV4-1	CASSQAGKGANTEAFF
-	TRBJ2-3	TRBV10-3	CAIRDTGSTDTQYF
few	TRBJ2-2	TRBV29-1	CSVVSGGGYTGELFF
-	TRBJ1-6	TRBV7-7	CASSLAAETPLHF
-	TRBJ2-2	TRBV12-5	CASAAGGGPGELFF
few	TRBJ2-7	TRBV5-6	CASSLSGYGYEQYF
-	TRBJ2-1	TRBV6-4	CASSVGTSGSHEQFF
-	TRBJ2-1	TRBV24-1	CATSDATRGAVINEQFF
few	TRBJ1-5	TRBV2	CASSEGGGGQPQHF
few	TRBJ1-1	TRBV3-1	CASSHDRASEAFF
few	TRBJ1-4	TRBV15	CATSPGGSTNEKLFF
-	TRBJ1-4	TRBV7-8	CASSPRGLDEKLFF
few	TRBJ2-7	TRBV20-1	CSANVGTGAYEQYF
-	TRBJ2-5	TRBV7-9	CASSFGLAVVETQYF
-	TRBJ2-5	TRBV25-1	CASSGGSWGETQYF
-	TRBJ2-7	TRBV5-1	CASSLEGVTYEQYF
-	TRBJ2-3	TRBV12-3/TRBV12-4	CASSRGFGATDTQYF
-	TRBJ2-3	TRBV7-6	CASSLAASASTDTQYF